These 26 T cell receptor beta chains came from one sample sequenced in a study of blood T cell repertoires in COVID-19. The method was immunoSEQ multiplex PCR; TCRdb's version includes in-frame clones alone and lacks a portion of them. The sample holds 45,000 to 50,000 clones, about 88% seen once. Material: peripheral blood. Receptors were obtained from a man aged 50 to 59 with active COVID-19.

Written as DNA, the CDR3 is TGTGCCAGCAGCTTCGAGTTAGCGGGATCCTACGAGCAGTACTTC. Protein product: CASSFELAGSYEQYF. The J gene is TRBJ2-7, the V gene TRBV11-2; TRBD2 agrees at 8 bases. The CDR3 is made up of 15 amino acids. V trimming: 3 bases; J trimming: 1 base; junction bases outside the gene matches: 5. CDR1 and CDR2 from the germline V gene are SGHAT and FQNNGV. Drawing the rest from reference TRBV11-2 and TRBJ2-7, the complete variable domain is EAGVAQSPRYKIIEKRQSVAFWCNPISGHATLYWYQQILGQGPKLLIQFQNNGVVDDSQLPKDRFSAERLKGVDSTLKIQPAKLEDSAVYLCASSFELAGSYEQYFGPGTRLTVT.

The gene calls are TRBV28 and TRBJ1-2, with D unclear. Trimming removed 1 base from V and 1 base from J, with 10 bases in between. CDR1 and CDR2 from the germline V gene are MDHEN and SYDVKM. This CDR3 spans 15 amino acids. The CDR3 DNA is TGTGCCAGCAGTTTATCAACAGCACATAACTATGGCTACACCTTC. Its protein product is CASSLSTAHNYGYTF.

The V gene is TRBV27, the J gene TRBJ1-6; D may be TRBD1 (5 bases). CDR3 length: 14 residues. Germline CDR1 MNHEY, CDR2 SMNVEV (reference sequence). V lost 6 bases and J 13 bases, leaving 19 bases between the germline ends. Here the CDR3 DNA reads TGTGCCAGCAGCGCCGGGCAGGGAATAGGGCCCCTCCACTTT. Protein product: CASSAGQGIGPLHF.

V and J are TRBV28 and TRBJ2-3; D is perhaps TRBD1 (6 bases). Germline CDR1 and CDR2: MDHEN and SYDVKM. V dropped 6 bases and J dropped 1 base, with 14 bases sitting between them. CDR3 length: 15 amino acids. The CDR3 region is CASSPQGPGTDTQYF. DNA for the CDR3: TGTGCCAGCAGCCCTCAGGGGCCCGGCACAGATACGCAGTATTTT.

The chain employs TRBV10-2 and TRBJ1-1, with TRBD1 identical over 9 bases. This CDR3 region has 14 residues. After removal of 8 bases from V and 4 bases from J, the junction contained 8 bases not matched to a gene. Germline-derived CDR1 and CDR2 are WSHSY and SAAADI. The CDR3 DNA reads TGCGCCAGCCGTGTTAAACAGGGGGCCACTGAAGCTTTCTTT. Translated: CASRVKQGATEAFF.

The chain couples TRBV25-1 to TRBJ1-6; no reliable D call. The V end was cut by 3 bases, the J end by 8 bases, with 8 bases between. The germline V gene encodes CDR1 MGHDK and CDR2 SYGVNS. The CDR3 has 13 residues. The CDR3 nucleotides are TGTGCCAGCAGTGATGGAGGGTATTCACCCCTCCACTTT. Translating gives CASSDGGYSPLHF.

The V gene is TRBV5-1, the J gene TRBJ1-6, with a weak D call TRBD1 (6 bases). This CDR3 comprises 14 residues. Per the germline V gene, CDR1 is SGHRS and CDR2 is YFSETQ. V was pared by 4 bases and J by 7 bases, with 12 bases between. The CDR3 loop reads CASSPGHGNSPLHF. The CDR3 region has the DNA TGCGCCAGCAGCCCGGGACATGGGAATTCACCCCTCCACTTT.

The V call is TRBV27, the J call TRBJ2-4; no reliable D call. The V end was cut by 5 bases, the J end by 7 bases, with 12 bases between. The germline V gene has CDR1 MNHEY and CDR2 SMNVEV (reference sequence). This CDR3 region has 13 residues. CDR3 bases: TGTGCCAGCAGTCCTCAGTCGAGGAACATTCAGTACTTC. It codes for CASSPQSRNIQYF.

V and J are TRBV28 and TRBJ1-1; D is uncertain. V was clipped by 3 bases and J by 2 bases, with 4 bases between them. Per the germline V gene, CDR1 is MDHEN and CDR2 is SYDVKM. The length of the CDR3 is 12 residues. The CDR3 sequence: CASSFRNTEAFF. The CDR3 DNA sequence: TGTGCCAGCAGTTTTAGAAACACTGAAGCTTTCTTT.

For the CDR3, the DNA is TGTGCCAGCAGCCCAGGGTGGCTAGCGGGAGGAAGGACCGGGGAGCTGTTTTTT. It specifies CASSPGWLAGGRTGELFF. The chain has TRBV9 and TRBJ2-2, with 11 bases that match TRBD2. V was pared by 4 bases and J by 5 bases, with 13 bases of the junction left unmatched. Germline V gene sequence: CDR1 SGDLS, CDR2 YYNGEE. The CDR3 consists of 18 residues.

The V and J genes are TRBV7-2 and TRBJ2-5; tentative D call: TRBD2 (6 bases). This CDR3 has 14 residues. Germline CDR1 and CDR2: SGHTA and FQGNSA. Deletions cut 5 bases from V and 6 bases from J, with 16 bases between. The CDR3: CASSQQRRAQTQYF. CDR3 nucleotides: TGTGCCAGCAGCCAGCAGAGGAGGGCTCAGACCCAGTACTTC.

The chain combines TRBV29-1 with TRBJ1-1, with unresolved D. The CDR3 consists of 13 residues. The germline gives CDR1 SQVTM, CDR2 ANQGSEA. Trimming removed 7 bases from V and 6 bases from J, with 18 bases in between. The CDR3 DNA follows: TGCAGCGCCCCTCTTCCGCCGTCGGCTGAAGCTTTCTTT. Translation gives CSAPLPPSAEAFF.

The J gene is TRBJ1-1, the V gene TRBV10-1; TRBD1 aligns across 9 bases. Losses at the gene ends were 2 bases for V and 0 bases for J; bases not matched to a gene: 1. CDR1 and CDR2 from the germline V gene are WNHNN and SYGVQD (reference sequence). The CDR3 length is 15 residues. CDR3 amino acids: CASSETGGVNTEAFF. In DNA, the CDR3 is TGCGCCAGCAGTGAGACAGGGGGCGTGAACACTGAAGCTTTCTTT.

The chain recombines TRBV7-6 with TRBJ2-3; D gene ambiguous. The CDR3 is made up of 15 amino acids. The V gene lost 1 base and the J gene lost 2 bases, with 10 bases spanning the gap. CDR1 is SGHVS and CDR2 is FNYEAQ in the germline V gene. CDR3 amino acids: CASSLGHVYTDTQYF. In nucleotides, the CDR3 is TGTGCCAGCAGCTTAGGACACGTCTACACAGATACGCAGTATTTT.

The chain carries TRBV7-7 and TRBJ2-5; TRBD2 agrees at 7 bases. The CDR3 totals 16 residues. V shed 0 bases and J 3 bases; nucleotides not matched to a gene: 7. Germline lookup yields CDR1 SSHAT and CDR2 FNYEAQ (reference sequence). DNA of the CDR3: TGTGCCAGCAGCTTAGCGATGGGGGGGTCCAAAGAGACCCAGTACTTC. Translating it yields CASSLAMGGSKETQYF.

V gene TRBV5-1 combines with J gene TRBJ1-1; a weak D match, TRBD1 (5 bases). Germline V gene lookup returns CDR1 SGHRS and CDR2 YFSETQ. The CDR3 length is 14 residues. V was cut by 4 bases and J by 0 bases, with 10 bases left in between. The CDR3 spells CASSQDNMNTEAFF. CDR3 in DNA: TGCGCCAGCAGCCAGGACAACATGAACACTGAAGCTTTCTTT.

For this clone: In the same sample, other DNA sequences code for this CDR3. J is TRBJ1-1 and V is TRBV6-5; D uncertain. Germline CDR1 and CDR2: MNHEY and SVGAGI. The CDR3 loop spans 14 amino acids. Trimming took 0 bases from V and 4 from J, leaving 9 bases between them. CDR3 nucleotides: TGTGCCAGCAGTTACTCGAGAGGGTCCACTGAAGCTTTCTTT. Its translation: CASSYSRGSTEAFF.

This chain joins TRBV3-1 (or the pseudogene TRBV3-2) and TRBJ1-3; unclear D gene. CDR3 size: 15 residues. V gave up 2 bases and J gave up 2 bases, with 10 bases separating them. CDR1 is LGHDT, CDR2 YNNKEL, per germline (reference sequence). The CDR3: CASSQLAGTGNTIYF. The CDR3 DNA reads as TGTGCCAGCAGCCAACTAGCGGGAACTGGAAACACCATATATTTT.

J is TRBJ1-1 and V is TRBV11-2, with 9 bases fitting TRBD1. Germline trimming cut 4 bases from V and 3 bases from J; bases unmatched to any gene: 6. The CDR3 is 15 amino acids. Germline CDR1 SGHAT, CDR2 FQNNGV. CDR3 amino acids: CASSSLTGGYTEAFF. The DNA for the CDR3 is TGTGCCAGCAGCTCTTTGACAGGGGGTTACACTGAAGCTTTCTTT.

Only one count was recorded for this clone. This rearrangement joins TRBV2 to TRBJ2-5; D unclear. The CDR3 is 13 residues long. V was cut by 7 bases and J by 3 bases, with 12 bases left in between. The germline V gene encodes CDR1 SNHLY and CDR2 FYNNEI. CDR3 coding DNA: TGTGCCAGCACCCCAGACATAAAAGAGACCCAGTACTTC. Residues: CASTPDIKETQYF. The full variable domain, its missing parts supplied by reference TRBV2 and TRBJ2-5, is EPEVTQTPSHQVTQMGQEVILRCVPISNHLYFYWYRQILGQKVEFLVSFYNNEISEKSEIFDDQFSVERPDGSNFTLKIRSTKLEDSAMYFCASTPDIKETQYFGPGTRLLVL.

The gene calls are TRBV27 and TRBJ2-7; 13 bases align to TRBD2. The CDR3 is made up of 17 amino acids. V shed 0 bases, J shed 5 bases, and the junction held 7 bases outside the gene matches. From germline, CDR1 is MNHEY and CDR2 SMNVEV (reference sequence). DNA for the CDR3: TGTGCCAGCAGTTTATCGTTACTAGCGGGAGGGTGGAACGAGCAGTACTTC. Its translation: CASSLSLLAGGWNEQYF.

The CDR3 reads CASSRTLNSYEQYF. CDR3 DNA sequence: TGTGCCAGTAGTAGGACACTCAACTCCTACGAGCAGTACTTC. The V call is TRBV19, the J call TRBJ2-7; the D gene is possibly TRBD1 (5 bases). V gave up 4 bases and J gave up 0 bases, with 10 bases separating them. Germline CDR1 LNHDA, CDR2 SQIVND (reference sequence). This CDR3 spans 14 amino acids.

This chain connects TRBV27 to TRBJ1-1, with 10 bases fitting TRBD1. The V gene's germline CDR1 is MNHEY and CDR2 SMNVEV (reference sequence). This CDR3 spans 15 amino acids. After removal of 6 bases from V and 3 bases from J, the junction contained 7 bases not matched to a gene. CDR3 nucleotide sequence: TGTGCCAGCAGCCCGACAGGGGGCTCGGACACTGAAGCTTTCTTT. Translating gives CASSPTGGSDTEAFF.

This sequence joins TRBV25-1 and TRBJ1-6, with D tentatively TRBD1 (5 bases). The germline V and J ends were trimmed by 5 bases and 6 bases, with 11 bases remaining between them. CDR1 MGHDK and CDR2 SYGVNS come from the germline V gene. This CDR3 region has 14 residues. DNA of the CDR3: TGTGCCAGCAGTAGGGGAGGATTTAATTCACCCCTCCACTTT. It is translated as CASSRGGFNSPLHF. The whole variable domain, remainder taken from reference TRBV25-1 and TRBJ1-6, is EADIYQTPRYLVIGTGKKITLECSQTMGHDKMYWYQQDPGMELHLIHYSYGVNSTEKGDLSSESTVSRIRTEHFPLTLESARPSHTSQYLCASSRGGFNSPLHFGNGTRLTVT.

The rearrangement links TRBV2 to TRBJ1-1; D remains ambiguous. Germline V gene data show CDR1 as SNHLY and CDR2 as FYNNEI. The CDR3 contains 13 residues. The ends were cut back, 6 bases at V and 1 base at J, with 9 bases in the middle. The CDR3 region has the DNA TGTGCCAGCAGGGGTCGGGGGAACACTGAAGCTTTCTTT. Amino acids: CASRGRGNTEAFF.

The CDR3 sequence is CASSSQVNNEKLFF. CDR3 DNA: TGTGCCAGCAGCTCACAGGTTAATAATGAAAAACTGTTTTTT. The rearrangement uses TRBV7-6 and TRBJ1-4; possible D gene TRBD1, 5 bases. V dropped 4 bases and J dropped 4 bases, with 10 bases sitting between them. This CDR3 has 14 residues. Germline V lookup: CDR1 SGHVS, CDR2 FNYEAQ.